This TCR beta chain was retrieved from a study of blood T cell repertoires in COVID-19. The assay was immunoSEQ multiplex PCR, and TCRdb's table has in-frame clones only and misses some. The sample holds over 250,000 clones, roughly nine tenths seen once. Germline CDR1 is LGHNA and CDR2 is YNFKEQ. J lost 5 bases, V lost 5 bases, and 7 bases had no gene match. The length of the CDR3 is 16 residues. The rearrangement joins TRBV4-2 to TRBJ2-2; 11 bases align to TRBD2. The sample comprised PBMCs or T cells enriched from blood (not recorded which). The clonotype was recovered from a man in his 60s who had recovered from COVID-19. CDR3 sequence: CASSSPGLAVTGELFF. The CDR3 bases are TGTGCCAGCAGCTCTCCGGGACTAGCGGTAACCGGGGAGCTGTTTTTT.